This passage covers 23 T cell receptor beta chains from one sample sequenced in a study of human T cells and chemical hapten exposure. As to time point: patch test 1, 2 weeks after DPC sensitization. This sample's treatment: therapeutic diphenylcyclopropenone sensitization with weekly scalp DPC. TCRdb re-called the RACE reads through MiXCR, storing one row per CDR3 protein. This sample yields 70,000 to 100,000 distinct CDR3 sequences, of which 6% to 9% are seen a single time; about 1.4% belongs to the top ten. This specimen consisted of whole blood, obtained in connection with sensitization to the hapten diphenylcyclopropenone (DPC). These receptors all stem from a woman in her twenties or thirties with alopecia areata. Some clones in this sample may be carry-over from other donors' samples.

The table lists this clonotype with many counts. The gene calls are TRBV10-2 and TRBJ2-1; D uncertain. V dropped 4 bases and J dropped 4 bases, with 11 bases sitting between them. CDR1 is WSHSY, CDR2 SAAADI, per germline. CDR3 length equals 14 residues. The CDR3 loop reads CASSAQMGYNEQFF. The CDR3 nucleotides are TGCGCCAGCAGTGCCCAAATGGGGTACAATGAGCAGTTCTTC.

Many counts were recorded for this clonotype. CDR3 coding DNA: TGTGCCAGCAGCTTCGCCGGCCCTATGAACACTGAAGCTTTCTTT. It is translated as CASSFAGPMNTEAFF. The V and J genes are TRBV7-8 and TRBJ1-1; D gene ambiguous. This CDR3 contains 15 residues. The V gene's germline CDR1 is SGHVS and CDR2 FQNEAQ. With 3 bases removed from V and 0 bases from J, the gap between germline ends came to 11 bases.

This chain joins TRBV12-3 or TRBV12-4 and TRBJ1-4, with TRBD1 matching 7 bases. This CDR3 contains 14 residues. V lost 8 bases to trimming and J lost 7 bases; unmatched junction nucleotides: 10. DNA of the CDR3: TGTGCCAGCTCAGACAGGGAAGAAGGTGAAAAACTGTTTTTT. Protein sequence: CASSDREEGEKLFF.

Notes on this clonotype: This may arise from a read error, as a much more abundant clone is one base away. The chain joins TRBV20-1 to TRBJ2-2; 9 bases agree with TRBD2. The CDR3 spans 13 residues. With V trimmed by 5 bases and J by 7 bases, 5 bases remained unmatched. Germline lookup yields CDR1 DFQATT and CDR2 SNEGSKA (reference sequence). As DNA, the CDR3 is TGCAGTGCTCAGCGGGGGGAGGTCGGGGAGCTGTTTTTT. Translating gives CSAQRGEVGELFF.

The table lists this clonotype with many counts. This chain links TRBV12-3 or TRBV12-4 with TRBJ1-2, with a tentative D call TRBD1 (5 bases). The CDR3 is made up of 12 amino acids. The V gene lost 6 bases and the J gene lost 7 bases, with 12 bases spanning the gap. As DNA, the CDR3 is TGTGCCAGCAGCCCCGGGGGAAGTGGCTACACCTTC. As protein: CASSPGGSGYTF.

There are many counts of this clonotype. The chain has TRBV30 and TRBJ2-2, with TRBD2 matching over 7 bases. CDR3 length: 14 amino acids. CDR1 and CDR2 (germline): GTSNPN, SVGIG (reference sequence). V trimming: 4 bases; J trimming: 4 bases; junction bases outside the gene matches: 6. The CDR3 here is CAWTWGGGTGELFF. For the CDR3, the DNA is TGTGCCTGGACATGGGGGGGTGGCACCGGGGAGCTGTTTTTT.

This clonotype came up a few times. The V gene is TRBV7-9, the J gene TRBJ2-7; 7 bases agree with TRBD2. The CDR3 is 18 residues long. Germline V gene data show CDR1 as SEHNR and CDR2 as FQNEAQ (reference sequence). Losses at the gene ends were 5 bases for V and 2 bases for J; bases not matched to a gene: 18. This CDR3 reads CASSLGPPARAGPYEQYF. CDR3 nucleotides: TGTGCCAGCAGCCTAGGCCCTCCGGCGCGAGCGGGACCCTACGAGCAGTACTTC.

This clonotype was observed at least ten times. The chain links TRBV11-3 to TRBJ1-5; no definite D call. This CDR3 is 15 amino acids long. The germline V and J ends were trimmed by 1 base and 3 bases, with 10 bases remaining between them. The V gene's germline CDR1 is SGHNT and CDR2 YENEEA. The CDR3 DNA sequence: TGTGCCAGCAGCTTAGGTGACACCAACAATCAGCCCCAGCATTTT. Its translation is CASSLGDTNNQPQHF.

This clonotype was picked up many times. CDR3 nucleotides: TGTGCCAGCAGCCTGGGACAGTTTTACGAGCAGTACTTC. It codes for CASSLGQFYEQYF. This chain connects TRBV7-2 to TRBJ2-7, with 7 bases identical to TRBD1. The germline gives CDR1 SGHTA, CDR2 FQGNSA. CDR3 length equals 13 residues. Germline trimming cut 5 bases from V and 4 bases from J; bases unmatched to any gene: 5.

This clonotype was counted at least ten times. The chain combines TRBV7-9 with TRBJ2-7; 8 nucleotides agree with TRBD1. Unmatched junction bases numbered 10, after V lost 4 bases and J lost 2 bases. The germline V gene encodes CDR1 SEHNR and CDR2 FQNEAQ (reference sequence). This CDR3 region has 16 residues. The CDR3 DNA reads as TGTGCCAGCAGCTCCTCCCGGGACAGGAAACCCTACGAGCAGTACTTC. Protein sequence: CASSSSRDRKPYEQYF.

This clonotype was observed at least ten times. The chain links TRBV2 to TRBJ2-5, with D possibly matching TRBD2 (5 bases). V lost 0 bases and J lost 7, with 15 bases in between. CDR3 length equals 15 residues. Germline CDR1 reads SNHLY; CDR2 reads FYNNEI. The CDR3 nucleotides are TGTGCCAGCAGTGAAGCTTTTATCCGAGAGGGGACCCAGTACTTC. Translated, it gives CASSEAFIREGTQYF.

This clonotype was picked up many times. The chain carries TRBV12-3 or TRBV12-4 and TRBJ2-1, with D possibly matching TRBD1 (5 bases). The V and J ends lost 3 bases and 9 bases respectively, with 18 bases between them. CDR3 length equals 15 residues. CDR3 protein: CASSFPSERGREQFF. The CDR3, as DNA: TGTGCCAGCAGTTTTCCATCCGAAAGGGGTCGTGAGCAGTTCTTC.

This clonotype was recorded at least ten times. The V call is TRBV3-1, the J call TRBJ2-2; 7 bases agree with TRBD2. This CDR3 has 16 residues. Germline lookup yields CDR1 LGHDT and CDR2 YNNKEL (reference sequence). V lost 1 base, J lost 4 bases, and 6 bases stayed unmatched. The CDR3 DNA follows: TGTGCCAGCAGCCAAGGAAGCGGGGATTTCACCGGGGAGCTGTTTTTT. It is translated as CASSQGSGDFTGELFF.

This clonotype showed up many times. V is TRBV5-6 and J is TRBJ1-5; no clear D. The CDR3 has 19 amino acids. V lost 1 base and J lost 0, with 20 bases in between. Germline assignment: CDR1 SGHDT and CDR2 YYEEEE. The CDR3 DNA sequence: TGTGCCAGCAGCTTGTACACCCGGGCCCAGCGGTATAGCAATCAGCCCCAGCATTTT. Translating gives CASSLYTRAQRYSNQPQHF.

To note about this clonotype: At one of its ends the junction is not consistent with the germline gene, which may arise from a read error. The chain joins TRBV20-1 to TRBJ1-5; D gene uncertain. Per the germline V gene, CDR1 is DFQATT and CDR2 is SNEGSKA (reference sequence). The CDR3 contains 12 residues. CDR3 in amino acids: CSAGELNQPQHF. The CDR3 DNA sequence: TGCAGTGCTGGAGAGCTCAATCAGCCCCAGCATTTT.

V and J are TRBV28 and TRBJ2-7, with D perhaps TRBD2 (5 bases). The CDR3 runs to 15 residues. Germline V gives CDR1 MDHEN, CDR2 SYDVKM. Trimming removed 3 bases at V and 0 bases at J, with 12 bases between. The CDR3: CASSLSGISSYEQYF. In nucleotides, the CDR3 is TGTGCCAGCAGTTTGTCGGGAATTAGCTCCTACGAGCAGTACTTC.

This chain links TRBV30 with TRBJ1-5; D unclear. The V end was cut by 2 bases, the J end by 4 bases, with 6 bases between. CDR1 is GTSNPN, CDR2 SVGIG, per germline (reference sequence). This CDR3 is 12 amino acids long. The CDR3 DNA reads as TGTGCCTGGAGTTCGATGAATCAGCCCCAGCATTTT. Protein sequence: CAWSSMNQPQHF. The variable domain in full, completed from reference TRBV30 and TRBJ1-5, reads SQTIHQWPATLVQPVGSPLSLECTVEGTSNPNLYWYRQAAGRGLQLLFYSVGIGQISSEVPQNLSASRPQDRQFILSSKKLLLSDSGFYLCAWSSMNQPQHFGDGTRLSIL.

This clonotype was counted many times. The CDR3 region has the DNA TGCAGTGCCACTCCCACAGGGCCGTTGGGTGAAAAACTGTTTTTT. Residues: CSATPTGPLGEKLFF. The chain couples TRBV20-1 to TRBJ1-4; D possibly corresponds to TRBD1 (6 bases). Per the germline V gene, CDR1 is DFQATT and CDR2 is SNEGSKA (reference sequence). This CDR3 contains 15 residues. With 6 bases removed from V and 7 bases from J, the gap between germline ends came to 21 bases.

This clonotype was found many times. The V and J genes are TRBV20-1 and TRBJ2-2, with unresolved D. This CDR3 has 13 residues. The germline V gene encodes CDR1 DFQATT and CDR2 SNEGSKA (reference sequence). Between the trimmed V and J ends, which lost 3 bases and 0 bases, there was a span of 5 bases. Written as DNA, the CDR3 is TGCAGTGCTAGTCACCCGAACACCGGGGAGCTGTTTTTT. Protein product: CSASHPNTGELFF.

In its sample, this clonotype was seen a few times. V gene TRBV3-1 combines with J gene TRBJ2-3; weak D call: TRBD2 (5 bases). This CDR3 comprises 14 residues. Germline-derived CDR1 and CDR2 are LGHDT and YNNKEL (reference sequence). V was clipped by 1 base and J by 4 bases, with 9 bases between them. The CDR3 is CASSQVSGADTQYF. In DNA, the CDR3 is TGTGCCAGCAGCCAAGTCAGCGGCGCAGATACGCAGTATTTT.

This clonotype has ten or more counts. The V and J genes are TRBV14 and TRBJ2-2, with D maybe TRBD1 (6 bases). CDR1 is SGHDN and CDR2 is FVKESK in the germline V gene. CDR3 length: 14 residues. Trimming took off 5 bases at V and 4 bases at J, with 11 bases between the two ends. CDR3 DNA: TGTGCCAGCAGCTCGCTGACAGGCACCGGGGAGCTGTTTTTT. Protein sequence: CASSSLTGTGELFF.

Many counts were recorded for this clonotype. The J gene is TRBJ2-6, the V gene TRBV12-3 or TRBV12-4; D could derive from TRBD1 or TRBD2 (5 bases each). This CDR3 is 17 amino acids long. Trimming took 7 bases from V and 0 from J, leaving 16 bases between them. CDR3: CASKGTSDFSGANVLTF. DNA of the CDR3: TGTGCCAGCAAGGGGACCAGTGACTTCTCTGGGGCCAACGTCCTGACTTTC.

This clonotype was picked up many times. The chain combines TRBV5-1 with TRBJ1-4; no clear D. The CDR3 runs 13 residues. V lost 0 bases and J lost 5, with 5 bases in between. Germline CDR1 is SGHRS and CDR2 is YFSETQ. The CDR3 nucleotides read TGCGCCAGCAGCTTGGTGCCGAATGAAAAACTGTTTTTT. Encoded protein: CASSLVPNEKLFF.